The 15 T cell receptor beta chains presented below share a single source sample, sequenced in a study of OX40 agonist ivuxolimab in advanced cancers. The data were produced by immunoSEQ multiplex PCR, yet TCRdb's version contains in-frame clones alone and is incomplete. The repertoire holds some 9,200 clones, about 90% seen once, with about 13% in the top ten. Material: CD4+ or CD8+ T cells sorted from blood, obtained in a trial of the OX40 agonist ivuxolimab. The receptors shown here come from an adult with an advanced solid tumor such as melanoma, head and neck, liver or kidney cancer.

V usage is TRBV2 and J usage is TRBJ2-5, with TRBD1 matching over 7 bases. The CDR3 extends over 14 amino acids. The junction had 2 bases not matched to a gene; V was cut back by 2 bases and J by 2 bases. CDR1 and CDR2 from the germline V gene are SNHLY and FYNNEI. The CDR3 DNA follows: TGTGCCAGCAGTGAATTGGGACAGCAAGAGACCCAGTACTTC. This translates into CASSELGQQETQYF.

This clone has just one count. The rearrangement links TRBV28 to TRBJ2-3; 8 bases fit TRBD2. There are 18 residues in the CDR3. The germline V gene encodes CDR1 MDHEN and CDR2 SYDVKM. The V and J ends lost 6 bases and 2 bases, in that order; junction bases with no gene match: 16. The CDR3 DNA reads TGTGCCAGCAGCTTGTCTCCGGGACTAGGGGCCCTCACAGATACGCAGTATTTT. This translates into CASSLSPGLGALTDTQYF.

The V and J genes are TRBV5-1 and TRBJ1-3, with 7 bases that match TRBD1. The V gene end was trimmed by 4 bases and the J gene end by 4 bases; junction bases not matched to a gene: 8. The CDR3 runs to 15 residues. Germline loops: CDR1 SGHRS, CDR2 YFSETQ. The CDR3 reads CASSPDTGVGNTIYF. CDR3 coding DNA: TGCGCCAGCAGCCCGGATACAGGGGTAGGAAACACCATATATTTT.

This clone was seen only once. This CDR3 reads CASSLNVGAYTGELFF. The DNA of the CDR3 is TGTGCCAGCAGCTTAAATGTTGGCGCCTACACCGGGGAGCTGTTTTTT. The chain uses TRBV11-3 and TRBJ2-2; no clear D gene. CDR3 length equals 16 residues. Looked up from germline, CDR1 is SGHNT and CDR2 is YENEEA. Trimming took 2 bases from V and 3 from J, leaving 13 bases between them.

V and J are TRBV28 and TRBJ1-1; maybe TRBD1 (5 bases). The V end lost 1 base, the J end lost 0 bases, and 18 bases lay between the germline ends. Germline V gene data show CDR1 as MDHEN and CDR2 as SYDVKM. The length of the CDR3 is 18 residues. The CDR3 here is CASSLSLAWGWVNTEAFF. The CDR3 nucleotides read TGTGCCAGCAGTTTATCTTTGGCCTGGGGCTGGGTGAACACTGAAGCTTTCTTT.

The V and J genes are TRBV30 and TRBJ2-3; 9 bases fit TRBD2. This CDR3 comprises 13 residues. CDR1 and CDR2 from the germline V gene are GTSNPN and SVGIG (reference sequence). V was clipped by 3 bases and J by 5 bases; unmatched bases: 3. The CDR3 sequence is CAWRRAGGDTQYF. CDR3 DNA: TGTGCCTGGAGAAGAGCGGGAGGAGATACGCAGTATTTT.

The CDR3 DNA reads TGCAGCGTTGGTACGCAGTATTTT. It yields the protein CSVGTQYF. V is TRBV29-1 and J is TRBJ2-3, with no clear D. Germline CDR1 SQVTM, CDR2 ANQGSEA. The CDR3 runs to 8 residues. The ends were cut back, 4 bases at V and 8 bases at J, with 1 base in the middle.

This sequence joins TRBV6-1 and TRBJ2-7, with D perhaps matching TRBD1 or TRBD2 (6 bases each). CDR3 length equals 15 residues. V was shortened by 1 base and J by 3 bases, with 13 bases between the two germline ends. From germline, CDR1 is MNHNS and CDR2 SASEGT. CDR3 bases: TGTGCCAGCAGTGAAGTTTACAGGGAGGACTACGAGCAGTACTTC. It is translated as CASSEVYREDYEQYF.

The rearrangement links TRBV29-1 to TRBJ1-1, with TRBD1 identical over 10 bases. V shed 7 bases, J shed 8 bases, and the junction held 4 bases outside the gene matches. The CDR3 is 11 residues long. Germline CDR1 SQVTM, CDR2 ANQGSEA. CDR3 protein: CSARDRGEAFF. In DNA form, the CDR3 reads TGCAGCGCCCGGGACAGGGGCGAAGCTTTCTTT.

The chain joins TRBV2 to TRBJ2-5; TRBD1 might be the D (6 bases). The CDR3 is made up of 14 amino acids. Germline assignment: CDR1 SNHLY and CDR2 FYNNEI. Between the trimmed V and J ends, which lost 8 bases and 5 bases, there was a span of 18 bases. The CDR3 region is CASDKTGSRETQYF. The DNA for the CDR3 is TGTGCCAGCGACAAAACAGGGTCTAGGGAGACCCAGTACTTC.

This chain uses TRBV18 with TRBJ2-1; 14 bases map to TRBD2. Unmatched junction bases numbered 5, after V lost 4 bases and J lost 9 bases. Germline V gene sequence: CDR1 KGHSH, CDR2 LQKENI. The length of the CDR3 is 15 residues. CDR3 protein: CASSQGLAGVGEQFF. The CDR3 nucleotides are TGTGCCAGCTCACAGGGACTAGCGGGAGTGGGTGAGCAGTTCTTC.

This clone came up a few times. The chain uses TRBV5-4 and TRBJ2-2, with D perhaps TRBD1 (6 bases). The germline V gene has CDR1 SGHNT and CDR2 YYREEE (reference sequence). The CDR3 spans 15 residues. V was pared by 3 bases and J by 0 bases, with 9 bases between. This chain's CDR3 is CASSWGTSNTGELFF. The CDR3 DNA reads as TGTGCCAGCAGCTGGGGGACATCGAACACCGGGGAGCTGTTTTTT.

The chain combines TRBV7-9 with TRBJ2-1, with 8 bases matching TRBD2. Germline assignment: CDR1 SEHNR and CDR2 FQNEAQ (reference sequence). V was clipped by 5 bases and J by 7 bases; unmatched bases: 7. The CDR3 has 14 amino acids. The CDR3 reads CASSPRGGVNEQFF. Here the CDR3 DNA reads TGTGCCAGCAGCCCCCGGGGGGGGGTGAATGAGCAGTTCTTC. Filled out from reference TRBV7-9 and TRBJ2-1, the complete variable domain reads DTGVSQNPRHKITKRGQNVTFRCDPISEHNRLYWYRQTLGQGPEFLTYFQNEAQLEKSRLLSDRFSAERPKGSFSTLEIQRTEQGDSAMYLCASSPRGGVNEQFFGPGTRLTVL.

The rearrangement uses TRBV7-6 and TRBJ1-1; D not resolved. The V gene lost 4 bases and the J gene lost 1 base, with 4 bases spanning the gap. Looked up from germline, CDR1 is SGHVS and CDR2 is FNYEAQ. The CDR3 length is 12 residues. The CDR3 protein is CASSSQNTEAFF. The CDR3 nucleotides read TGTGCCAGCAGCTCACAGAACACTGAAGCTTTCTTT.

The chain employs TRBV10-1 and TRBJ2-5; D not certain. The V end lost 0 bases, the J end lost 3 bases, and 5 bases lay between the germline ends. This CDR3 contains 13 residues. CDR1 WNHNN and CDR2 SYGVQD come from the germline V gene (reference sequence). Here the CDR3 DNA reads TGCGCCAGCAGTGAGTCCCGGGAAGAGACCCAGTACTTC. Translation gives CASSESREETQYF.